This T cell receptor beta chain was sequenced in a study of T-cell reconstitution after alpha-beta-depleted transplantation in children. Overall study results and limits: Where some patients showed high TCRbeta diversity at day 60, it came from recipient T cells and thymic progenitors that had survived. Counts and diversity of T cells one year after transplant came mostly from newly produced T cells. Reportedly, only several hundred clones from non-depleted graft cells drove alpha-beta T-cell counts at about two months.

Trimming cost V 8 bases and J 8 bases, with 22 bases left between them. CDR3 length: 15 residues. Germline loops: CDR1 MGHRA, CDR2 YSYEKL. With respect to this clonotype: Antigen specificity is unknown.

For TCRbeta, the library was prepared with unique molecular identifiers. TCRdb called the PCR reads again in MiXCR, with one record for every CDR3 protein. This repertoire shows about 900,000 distinct CDR3 sequences, about 29% found once; its top ten account for 28%. This receptor was taken from a boy under three years old who had a stem cell transplant for SCID, so the T cells may come from the graft donor. Sequencing was performed on PBMCs, mostly from graft donor cells, taken 360 days after TCRalphabeta/CD19-depleted stem cell transplant. The chain uses TRBV4-1 and TRBJ2-1; D call uncertain. Here the CDR3 reads CASGPRALDAHEQFF. The CDR3 DNA sequence: TGCGCCAGCGGACCCCGGGCGTTAGACGCTCATGAGCAGTTCTTC.